This passage covers 32 T cell receptor beta chains from one sample sequenced in a study of blood T cells in healthy people across ages. A second PCR, run for about 7 to 11 cycles, used a sample-barcoded 5' primer plus a J-beta primer mix. TCRdb independently ran MiXCR on the 5' RACE reads; one entry per CDR3 protein. The sample includes approximately 2,000,000 distinct CDR3 sequences, more than 35% of them seen just once. The sequenced sample consisted of blood. Receptors originate from a human donor in good health.

This clonotype was seen a few times. The V and J genes are TRBV28 and TRBJ2-4, with a tentative D call TRBD2 (5 bases). The J call may not be correct, given that the DNA end is closer to TRBJ2-7. The CDR3 is made up of 12 amino acids. The germline CDR1 and CDR2 sequences are MDHEN and SYDVKM. CDR3 in amino acids: CATLRANHEQYF. Written as DNA, the CDR3 is TGTGCCACATTGAGGGCGAACCACGAGCAGTACTTC.

This clonotype was detected only a few times. The chain links TRBV7-3 to TRBJ1-2; possible D gene TRBD1, 5 bases. The ends were cut back, 5 bases at V and 3 bases at J, with 10 bases in the middle. CDR3 length: 13 residues. Germline CDR1 SGHTA, CDR2 FQGTGA. CDR3 sequence reads: CASSMGTDYGYTF. The CDR3, as DNA: TGTGCCAGCAGCATGGGGACGGACTATGGCTACACCTTC.

The chain employs TRBV7-2 and TRBJ2-5, with D possibly matching TRBD2 (6 bases). The germline V gene encodes CDR1 SGHTA and CDR2 FQGNSA. This CDR3 spans 15 amino acids. Trimming pared 8 bases from V and 2 bases from J, leaving 18 bases between. The CDR3 bases are TGTGCCAGCCAACCGGGGGTGGGGGTACAAGAGACCCAGTACTTC. Translation: CASQPGVGVQETQYF.

The rearrangement joins TRBV7-2 to TRBJ1-1, with D perhaps matching TRBD1 (5 bases). The CDR3 is 14 amino acids. V was clipped by 5 bases and J by 7 bases, with 17 bases between them. The germline V gene has CDR1 SGHTA and CDR2 FQGNSA. CDR3: CASSRQRGVNEAFF. CDR3 coding DNA: TGTGCCAGCAGCAGACAGCGAGGTGTTAATGAAGCTTTCTTT.

This rearrangement joins TRBV10-3 to TRBJ2-3; no firm D call. The CDR3 runs 11 residues. Germline CDR1 is ENHRY and CDR2 is SYGVKD. Trimming cost V 3 bases and J 5 bases, with 3 bases left between them. The CDR3 DNA sequence: TGTGCCATCAGTGAAGAAGATACGCAGTATTTT. Protein sequence: CAISEEDTQYF.

This chain links TRBV6-2 or TRBV6-3 with TRBJ2-7; TRBD2 matches at 8 bases. Trimming removed 5 bases from V and 0 bases from J; junction bases left unmatched: 12. This CDR3 region has 17 residues. CDR1 is MNHEY and CDR2 is SVGEGT in the germline V gene. This CDR3 reads CASSTMIAGTHSYEQYF. The CDR3 nucleotides are TGTGCCAGCAGTACGATGATAGCGGGGACTCACTCCTACGAGCAGTACTTC.

This clonotype was recorded a few times. The CDR3 coding sequence is TGCGCCAGCAGCCAGGGTCTAGCGGGACTCTACGAGCAGTACTTC. It translates to CASSQGLAGLYEQYF. The V and J genes are TRBV4-3 and TRBJ2-7, with 9 bases lining up with TRBD2. The germline CDR1 and CDR2 sequences are LGHNA and YSLEER. Trimming took 3 bases from V and 3 from J; bases not matched to a gene: 6. This CDR3 is built from 15 residues.

About this clonotype itself: One junction end disagrees with the germline gene, perhaps due to a read error. The chain uses TRBV6-6 and TRBJ1-1; D is possibly TRBD1 (5 bases). Germline V gives CDR1 MNHNY, CDR2 SVGAGI (reference sequence). CDR3 length equals 14 residues. The CDR3 loop is CASSPSGHSTEAVF. As DNA, the CDR3 is TGTGCCAGCAGTCCCTCAGGACACTCCACTGAAGCTGTCTTT.

The chain couples TRBV7-2 to TRBJ2-4; 8 bases match TRBD1. V lost 5 bases to trimming and J lost 2 bases; unmatched junction nucleotides: 11. The germline gives CDR1 SGHTA, CDR2 FQGNSA. The CDR3 has 17 amino acids. As DNA, the CDR3 is TGTGCCAGCAGCCCTCAGACAGGGGTAGGGACCAAAAACATTCAGTACTTC. Protein product: CASSPQTGVGTKNIQYF.

This rearrangement joins TRBV12-3 or TRBV12-4 to TRBJ1-2; TRBD1 aligns across 8 bases. This CDR3 comprises 15 residues. Losses at the gene ends were 1 base for V and 4 bases for J; bases not matched to a gene: 5. CDR3 protein: CASSLGTGNSYGYTF. In DNA, the CDR3 is TGTGCCAGCAGTTTAGGGACAGGGAATAGCTATGGCTACACCTTC.

This chain links TRBV12-3 or TRBV12-4 with TRBJ2-2, with a weak D call TRBD1 (6 bases). The CDR3 has 14 residues. The V end was cut by 7 bases, the J end by 6 bases, with 15 bases between. The CDR3 region is CASTSRGSSGELFF. The CDR3 nucleotides are TGTGCCAGCACATCCAGGGGATCGTCCGGGGAGCTGTTTTTT.

This chain links TRBV29-1 with TRBJ1-2; 7 positions agree with TRBD1. V dropped 7 bases and J dropped 13; count of bases not matched to a gene: 18. Germline V gene sequence: CDR1 SQVTM, CDR2 ANQGSEA. The CDR3 spans 13 residues. Here the CDR3 DNA reads TGCAGCGCGAAACTTCGGGACAGCTTTGGGTTCACCTTC. Translation gives CSAKLRDSFGFTF.

The chain links TRBV11-1 to TRBJ2-1, with D tentatively TRBD2 (6 bases). The CDR3 totals 14 residues. Trimming shortened V by 5 bases and J by 8 bases, and 16 bases separated the two germline ends. The germline V gene encodes CDR1 SGHAT and CDR2 FQDESV (reference sequence). The CDR3 DNA follows: TGTGCCAGCAGCCTGGGGACTGAAGGTTATGAGCAGTTCTTC. This translates into CASSLGTEGYEQFF.

This clonotype was picked up a small number of times. This chain links TRBV9 with TRBJ2-1, with D unclear. The V end was cut by 2 bases, the J end by 0 bases, with 6 bases between. There are 14 residues in the CDR3. CDR1 is SGDLS and CDR2 is YYNGEE in the germline V gene. CDR3 sequence reads: CASSVVSSYNEQFF. The CDR3 DNA follows: TGTGCCAGCAGCGTGGTCAGCTCCTACAATGAGCAGTTCTTC. The full variable domain, its missing parts supplied by reference TRBV9 and TRBJ2-1, is DSGVTQTPKHLITATGQRVTLRCSPRSGDLSVYWYQQSLDQGLQFLIQYYNGEERAKGNILERFSAQQFPDLHSELNLSSLELGDSALYFCASSVVSSYNEQFFGPGTRLTVL.

This clonotype has only a few counts. The chain recombines TRBV4-2 with TRBJ2-1; D may correspond to TRBD1 or TRBD2 (5 bases each). V was shortened by 4 bases and J by 5 bases, with 12 bases between the two germline ends. Germline-derived CDR1 and CDR2 are LGHNA and YNFKEQ. The CDR3 length is 14 residues. The CDR3: CASSPSGRDNEQFF. The CDR3 region has the DNA TGTGCCAGCAGCCCCTCGGGACGAGACAATGAGCAGTTCTTC.

The CDR3 coding sequence is TGTGCCAGCAGCTTCTCAGGGACGGCGAACAATGAGCAGTACTTC. Protein: CASSFSGTANNEQYF. The chain combines TRBV13 with TRBJ2-5, with D possibly being TRBD1 or TRBD2 (5 bases each). With 3 bases removed from V and 11 bases from J, the gap between germline ends came to 22 bases. CDR3 length equals 15 residues. In germline, CDR1 is PRHDT, CDR2 FYEKMQ (reference sequence).

Here the CDR3 reads CASSMDRDRFSYNEQFF. The CDR3 DNA reads TGTGCCAGCAGCATGGATAGGGACAGATTCTCCTACAATGAGCAGTTCTTC. The rearrangement joins TRBV5-6 to TRBJ2-1; 7 nucleotides match TRBD1. Per the germline V gene, CDR1 is SGHDT and CDR2 is YYEEEE. The CDR3 runs 17 residues. The V segment lost 4 bases and the J segment 0 bases; nucleotides outside the gene matches: 10.

This chain links TRBV20-1 with TRBJ1-2, with 12 bases matching TRBD1. Germline V gene data show CDR1 as DFQATT and CDR2 as SNEGSKA (reference sequence). This CDR3 region has 16 residues. After removal of 3 bases from V and 5 bases from J, the junction contained 10 bases not matched to a gene. In nucleotides, the CDR3 is TGCAGTGCTAGGGGGACAGGGGGCGCGACCCAGTATGGCTACACCTTC. It specifies CSARGTGGATQYGYTF.

This clonotype was counted ten times or more. The CDR3 DNA is TGTGCCAGCAGTCAGGACACCTACGAGCAGTACTTC. This encodes CASSQDTYEQYF. This rearrangement joins TRBV3-1 to TRBJ2-7; a weak D match, TRBD1 (5 bases). Germline CDR1 LGHDT, CDR2 YNNKEL (reference sequence). The V end was cut by 6 bases, the J end by 2 bases, with 8 bases between. The CDR3 length is 12 residues.

V usage is TRBV29-1 and J usage is TRBJ2-2, with D perhaps TRBD1 (5 bases). Trimming removed 1 base from V and 6 bases from J, with 12 bases in between. CDR1 and CDR2 (germline): SQVTM, ANQGSEA. The CDR3 spans 14 residues. The CDR3 protein is CSVEGQWLPGELFF. The CDR3 DNA is TGCAGCGTTGAAGGACAGTGGCTCCCCGGGGAGCTGTTTTTT.

The gene calls are TRBV15 and TRBJ2-3, with D unclear. Trimming stripped 0 bases from V and 4 bases from J, with 8 bases between. This CDR3 comprises 14 residues. The germline V gene has CDR1 LNHNV and CDR2 YYDKDF (reference sequence). The CDR3 DNA is TGTGCCACCAGCAGAGATGTCAGGTCAGATACGCAGTATTTT. This sequence encodes CATSRDVRSDTQYF.

This chain links TRBV4-2 with TRBJ2-2; 10 bases agree with TRBD2. CDR1 LGHNA and CDR2 YNFKEQ come from the germline V gene. The CDR3 length is 18 residues. The V and J ends lost 0 bases and 4 bases, in that order; junction bases with no gene match: 8. Here the CDR3 DNA reads TGTGCCAGCAGCCAAGATGTCCTAGCGGGGGCCTTCACCGGGGAGCTGTTTTTT. Translated, it gives CASSQDVLAGAFTGELFF.

The rearrangement uses TRBV7-6 and TRBJ2-7; maybe TRBD2 (5 bases). Trimming left V 1 base short and J 0 bases short, with 10 bases between. Germline lookup yields CDR1 SGHVS and CDR2 FNYEAQ. The CDR3 has 15 residues. In DNA form, the CDR3 reads TGTGCCAGCAGCTTAGATTTCACTAGCTCCTACGAGCAGTACTTC. It translates to CASSLDFTSSYEQYF.

The chain joins TRBV29-1 to TRBJ2-5; 7 bases are a match to TRBD2. Gene TRBJ2-1 matches the end of the DNA better, so the J call may be wrong. Germline assignment: CDR1 SQVTM and CDR2 ANQGSEA. This CDR3 contains 13 residues. The CDR3 DNA sequence: TGCAGCGTTGCAGCGGGACTGCAAGAGACCCAGTTCTTC. This gives the protein CSVAAGLQETQFF.

A note on this clonotype: This may arise from a read error, as a much more abundant clone is one base away. The rearrangement joins TRBV9 to TRBJ1-1; D is undetermined. V lost 0 bases, J lost 1 base, and 4 bases lay in between. CDR3 length equals 13 residues. CDR1 is SGDLS, CDR2 YYNGEE, per germline. CDR3 coding DNA: TGTGCCAGCAGCGTAGTGGCGAACACTGAAGCTTTCTTT. Encoded protein: CASSVVANTEAFF.

This clonotype was seen a few times. This chain uses TRBV6-2 or TRBV6-3 with TRBJ1-1; tentative D call: TRBD1 (5 bases). The length of the CDR3 is 13 residues. V was clipped by 6 bases and J by 3 bases, with 11 bases between them. CDR1 MNHEY and CDR2 SVGEGT come from the germline V gene. This CDR3 is CASSYGGDTEAFF. CDR3 nucleotide sequence: TGTGCCAGCAGCTACGGAGGGGACACTGAAGCTTTCTTT.

This sequence joins TRBV5-5 and TRBJ2-7; no reliable D call. The CDR3 contains 13 residues. Germline V gene sequence: CDR1 SGHKS, CDR2 YYEKEE (reference sequence). Trimming stripped 4 bases from V and 5 bases from J, with 13 bases between. The CDR3, as DNA: TGTGCCAGCAGCCGTGTTTCAAGGGACGAGCAGTACTTC. It yields the protein CASSRVSRDEQYF.

This chain joins TRBV7-3 and TRBJ2-7, with D possibly called TRBD1 or TRBD2 (5 bases each). The CDR3 is made up of 13 amino acids. Germline assignment: CDR1 SGHTA and CDR2 FQGTGA. V dropped 1 base and J dropped 7 bases, with 11 bases sitting between them. CDR3 in amino acids: CASSLNGASEQYF. For the CDR3, the DNA is TGTGCCAGCAGCTTAAACGGGGCGTCAGAGCAGTACTTC.

The genes are TRBV7-2 and TRBJ2-5, with TRBD1 identical over 8 bases. The CDR3 has 16 amino acids. With 5 bases clipped from V and 5 bases from J, the junction kept 13 bases outside the gene matches. Germline V lookup: CDR1 SGHTA, CDR2 FQGNSA. Written as DNA, the CDR3 is TGTGCCAGCAGCCGAATCGGACAGGGCGGGCGGGAGACCCAGTACTTC. Residues: CASSRIGQGGRETQYF. The variable domain in full, with the rest retrieved from reference TRBV7-2 and TRBJ2-5, is GAGVSQSPSNKVTEKGKDVELRCDPISGHTALYWYRQSLGQGLEFLIYFQGNSAPDKSGLPSDRFSAERTGGSVSTLTIQRTQQEDSAVYLCASSRIGQGGRETQYFGPGTRLLVL.

This chain connects TRBV3-1 to TRBJ2-1; D is uncertain. The end of the DNA aligns better with TRBJ2-7, so the J call may be wrong. CDR1 and CDR2 from the germline V gene are LGHDT and YNNKEL (reference sequence). The CDR3 has 14 amino acids. CDR3: CASSTTVGYNEQYF. Here the CDR3 DNA reads TGTGCCAGCAGCACCACTGTGGGGTACAATGAGCAGTACTTC.

Only one count was recorded for this clonotype. The chain joins TRBV9 to TRBJ2-3; tentative D call: TRBD2 (6 bases). CDR3 size: 14 residues. V was pared by 5 bases and J by 4 bases, with 14 bases between. Germline V lookup: CDR1 SGDLS, CDR2 YYNGEE. The CDR3 loop is CASSDGGQADTQYF. The CDR3 DNA is TGTGCCAGCAGTGATGGAGGGCAGGCAGATACGCAGTATTTT.

The V call is TRBV28, the J call TRBJ2-7, with D perhaps matching TRBD1 (5 bases). CDR3 size: 14 residues. Germline V gives CDR1 MDHEN, CDR2 SYDVKM. The V end was cut by 2 bases, the J end by 9 bases, with 17 bases between. CDR3 in DNA: TGTGCCAGCAGTTTAGCCCCCAGGGCAGTGATGCAGTACTTC. Translated: CASSLAPRAVMQYF.